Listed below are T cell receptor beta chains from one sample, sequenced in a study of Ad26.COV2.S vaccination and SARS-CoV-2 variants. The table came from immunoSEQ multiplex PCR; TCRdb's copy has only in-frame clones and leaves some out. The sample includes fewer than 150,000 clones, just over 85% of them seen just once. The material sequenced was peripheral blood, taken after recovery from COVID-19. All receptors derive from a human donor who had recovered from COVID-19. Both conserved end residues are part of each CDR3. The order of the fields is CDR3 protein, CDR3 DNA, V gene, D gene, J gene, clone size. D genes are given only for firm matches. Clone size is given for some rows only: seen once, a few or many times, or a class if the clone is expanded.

CASAGGQRTSTDTQYF,TGTGCCAGCGCCGGGGGCCAGAGAACTAGCACAGATACGCAGTATTTT,TRBV5-8,NA,TRBJ2-3,NA
CASSLDRMNTEAFF,TGTGCCAGCAGCTTAGATCGCATGAACACTGAAGCTTTCTTT,TRBV7-8,NA,TRBJ1-1,NA
CASSLVQGLDYGYTF,TGCGCCAGCAGCTTGGTTCAGGGGCTGGACTATGGCTACACCTTC,TRBV5-1,NA,TRBJ1-2,once
CASSEPLGTEAFF,TGTGCCAGCAGTGAACCCTTGGGCACTGAAGCTTTCTTT,TRBV28,NA,TRBJ1-1,NA
CSVEDIRGLRGGRYEQYF,TGCAGCGTTGAAGACATCCGGGGGTTGCGCGGGGGGCGGTACGAGCAGTACTTC,TRBV29-1,TRBD2,TRBJ2-7,NA
CASRLSGGNTGELFF,TGTGCCAGCAGACTGAGCGGGGGGAACACCGGGGAGCTGTTTTTT,TRBV7-6,TRBD2,TRBJ2-2,NA
CASSLGQSYEQYF,TGTGCCAGCAGCTTGGGGCAGTCCTACGAGCAGTACTTC,TRBV5-5,NA,TRBJ2-7,NA
CASMAGIGNTIYF,TGTGCCAGCATGGCGGGCATTGGAAACACCATATATTTT,TRBV9,NA,TRBJ1-3,NA
CASSPHTDNEQFF,TGTGCCAGCTCACCACACACCGACAATGAGCAGTTCTTC,TRBV18,NA,TRBJ2-1,few
CASSVGLADTQYF,TGTGCCAGCAGCGTAGGCCTCGCAGATACGCAGTATTTT,TRBV9,NA,TRBJ2-3,NA
CASAGTGYGYTF,TGTGCCAGCGCCGGAACTGGGTATGGCTACACCTTC,TRBV2,NA,TRBJ1-2,NA
CASSFGQAYEQYF,TGTGCCAGCAGTTTTGGGCAAGCCTACGAGCAGTACTTC,TRBV28,NA,TRBJ2-7,once
CASSGGQASPDGYTF,TGTGCCAGCAGTGGCGGACAGGCCTCTCCGGATGGCTACACCTTC,TRBV28,TRBD1,TRBJ1-2,NA
CASRYRGNSPLHF,TGTGCCAGCAGGTACAGGGGTAATTCACCCCTCCACTTT,TRBV27,TRBD1,TRBJ1-6,NA
CATSRASTEAFF,TGTGCCACCAGCAGAGCTTCCACTGAAGCTTTCTTT,TRBV15,NA,TRBJ1-1,NA
CASRPTGLAGGPVGETQYF,TGTGCCAGCAGACCAACAGGACTAGCGGGGGGCCCAGTAGGAGAGACCCAGTACTTC,TRBV28,TRBD2,TRBJ2-5,NA
CASGLARETEAFF,TGTGCTAGTGGTTTGGCAAGGGAGACTGAAGCTTTCTTT,TRBV12-5,NA,TRBJ1-1,few
CASSDRGYEQYF,TGTGCCAGCAGCGACAGGGGATACGAGCAGTACTTC,TRBV3-1/TRBV3-2,TRBD1,TRBJ2-7,NA
CASSTAQAGNQPQHF,TGTGCCAGCAGTACTGCGCAGGCTGGTAATCAGCCCCAGCATTTT,TRBV28,NA,TRBJ1-5,NA
CASSSTSGGHEQFF,TGTGCCAGCAGCTCAACTAGCGGGGGGCATGAGCAGTTCTTC,TRBV7-2,TRBD2,TRBJ2-1,NA
CASSPRGGAYNSPLHF,TGTGCCAGCAGTCCCCGGGGGGGCGCGTATAATTCACCCCTCCACTTT,TRBV28,NA,TRBJ1-6,NA
CASSETGLAGGYEQYF,TGTGCCAGCAGTGAAACGGGACTAGCGGGGGGCTACGAGCAGTACTTC,TRBV2,TRBD2,TRBJ2-7,few
CASSLGLDGYTF,TGTGCCAGCAGCTTAGGCTTGGATGGCTACACCTTC,TRBV13,NA,TRBJ1-2,NA
CASSEAIQGEKNIQYF,TGTGCCAGCAGTGAAGCGATCCAGGGGGAAAAAAACATTCAGTACTTC,TRBV6-1,TRBD1,TRBJ2-4,NA
CASSYRGMALSSYEQYF,TGTGCCAGCAGTTACAGAGGGATGGCGTTGAGCTCCTACGAGCAGTACTTC,TRBV6-2/TRBV6-3,NA,TRBJ2-7,once
CASSELTGEKLFF,TGTGCCAGCAGTGAACTCACAGGGGAAAAACTGTTTTTT,TRBV25-1,NA,TRBJ1-4,NA
CASSFNTNQRETQYF,TGTGCCAGCAGCTTTAATACAAATCAGAGGGAGACCCAGTACTTC,TRBV7-9,NA,TRBJ2-5,NA
CASSIRTSRISSYNEQFF,TGTGCCAGTAGTATACGAACCAGCCGAATCAGCTCCTACAATGAGCAGTTCTTC,TRBV19,NA,TRBJ2-1,NA
CASSPGPRPSYEQYF,TGTGCCAGCAGTCCCGGGCCCCGGCCGTCCTACGAGCAGTACTTC,TRBV6-5,NA,TRBJ2-7,NA
CASSPTTGTGGYGYTF,TGTGCCAGCAGTCCAACCACCGGGACGGGCGGGTATGGCTACACCTTC,TRBV28,NA,TRBJ1-2,NA
CASSPGTYNEQFF,TGTGCCAGCAGCCCGGGGACCTACAATGAGCAGTTCTTC,TRBV7-9,NA,TRBJ2-1,NA
CASSLNAPDTQYF,TGTGCCAGCAGCTTAAACGCCCCAGATACGCAGTATTTT,TRBV7-2,NA,TRBJ2-3,NA
CASSQGGAKNIQYF,TGTGCCAGCAGCCAAGGGGGGGCCAAAAACATTCAGTACTTC,TRBV5-4,NA,TRBJ2-4,NA
CASSPRQNYGYTF,TGTGCCAGCAGTCCTCGACAGAACTATGGCTACACCTTC,TRBV27,NA,TRBJ1-2,NA
CASSPVGDEQYF,TGTGCCAGCAGCCCGGTGGGAGACGAGCAGTACTTC,TRBV6-5,NA,TRBJ2-7,NA
CATSRGLYTYNEQFF,TGTGCCACCAGCAGAGGCCTATATACCTACAATGAGCAGTTCTTC,TRBV15,NA,TRBJ2-1,NA
CASTHPRAGGLTDTQYF,TGTGCCAGCACCCATCCGCGAGCTGGGGGGCTAACAGATACGCAGTATTTT,TRBV28,NA,TRBJ2-3,NA
CASSYDGRRTDTQYF,TGTGCCAGCAGTTACGATGGACGTCGCACAGATACGCAGTATTTT,TRBV6-5,NA,TRBJ2-3,NA
CASSYLEGGDQPQHF,TGTGCCAGCAGTTACCTCGAGGGCGGAGATCAGCCCCAGCATTTT,TRBV28,NA,TRBJ1-5,NA
CASSPVGVATEAFF,TGTGCCAGCAGTCCGGTCGGGGTAGCCACTGAAGCTTTCTTT,TRBV27,NA,TRBJ1-1,NA
CASSYMRATNEKLFF,TGTGCCAGCAGTTACATGAGAGCAACTAATGAAAAACTGTTTTTT,TRBV6-5,NA,TRBJ1-4,NA
CASSLHPGGRSGANVLTF,TGTGCCAGCAGTTTACACCCGGGGGGCCGCTCTGGGGCCAACGTCCTGACTTTC,TRBV28,NA,TRBJ2-6,NA
CASSFGQGNFYEQYF,TGTGCCAGCAGCTTCGGACAGGGGAATTTCTACGAGCAGTACTTC,TRBV7-8,TRBD1,TRBJ2-7,NA
CASSSINQPQHF,TGTGCCAGCAGCTCGATCAATCAGCCCCAGCATTTT,TRBV11-1,NA,TRBJ1-5,NA
CASSASGANVLTF,TGTGCCAGCAGCGCATCCGGGGCCAACGTCCTGACTTTC,TRBV9,NA,TRBJ2-6,NA
CAWSPGITSNQPQHF,TGTGCCTGGAGCCCGGGGATAACTAGCAATCAGCCCCAGCATTTT,TRBV30,NA,TRBJ1-5,NA
CASSSNRIYGYTF,TGTGCCAGCAGCTCAAACAGGATCTATGGCTACACCTTC,TRBV11-2,NA,TRBJ1-2,NA
CASSSRTSGGPYNEQFF,TGTGCCAGCAGCTCTCGGACTAGCGGGGGGCCCTACAATGAGCAGTTCTTC,TRBV7-9,TRBD2,TRBJ2-1,NA
CASSRGGKYEQYF,TGTGCCAGCAGCCGAGGGGGGAAATACGAGCAGTACTTC,TRBV7-8,NA,TRBJ2-7,NA
CASSTLDRKGSTDTQYF,TGTGCCAGCAGCACACTAGACAGAAAGGGTTCCACAGATACGCAGTATTTT,TRBV13,NA,TRBJ2-3,NA
CASSLGAQYNEQFF,TGTGCCAGCAGCCTCGGGGCACAATACAATGAGCAGTTCTTC,TRBV7-8,NA,TRBJ2-1,NA
CASSLGAAMNTEAFF,TGTGCCAGCAGCTTAGGGGCAGCCATGAACACTGAAGCTTTCTTT,TRBV7-2,NA,TRBJ1-1,NA
CATSDWTSGGTGELFF,TGTGCCACCAGTGATTGGACTAGCGGGGGCACCGGGGAGCTGTTTTTT,TRBV24-1,TRBD2,TRBJ2-2,medium-sized
CAQQGGFEAFF,TGTGCCCAGCAGGGCGGCTTTGAAGCTTTCTTT,TRBV30,NA,TRBJ1-1,NA